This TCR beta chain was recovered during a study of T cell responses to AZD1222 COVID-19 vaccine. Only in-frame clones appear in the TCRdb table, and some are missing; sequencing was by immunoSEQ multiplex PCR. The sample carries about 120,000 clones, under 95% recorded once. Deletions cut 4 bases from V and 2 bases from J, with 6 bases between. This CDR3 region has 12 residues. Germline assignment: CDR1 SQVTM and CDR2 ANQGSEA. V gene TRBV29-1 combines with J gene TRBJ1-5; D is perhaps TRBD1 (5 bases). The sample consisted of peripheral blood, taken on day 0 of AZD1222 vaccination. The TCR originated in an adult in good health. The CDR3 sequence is CSVGGGNQPQHF. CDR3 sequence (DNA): TGCAGCGTTGGGGGGGGCAATCAGCCCCAGCATTTT.